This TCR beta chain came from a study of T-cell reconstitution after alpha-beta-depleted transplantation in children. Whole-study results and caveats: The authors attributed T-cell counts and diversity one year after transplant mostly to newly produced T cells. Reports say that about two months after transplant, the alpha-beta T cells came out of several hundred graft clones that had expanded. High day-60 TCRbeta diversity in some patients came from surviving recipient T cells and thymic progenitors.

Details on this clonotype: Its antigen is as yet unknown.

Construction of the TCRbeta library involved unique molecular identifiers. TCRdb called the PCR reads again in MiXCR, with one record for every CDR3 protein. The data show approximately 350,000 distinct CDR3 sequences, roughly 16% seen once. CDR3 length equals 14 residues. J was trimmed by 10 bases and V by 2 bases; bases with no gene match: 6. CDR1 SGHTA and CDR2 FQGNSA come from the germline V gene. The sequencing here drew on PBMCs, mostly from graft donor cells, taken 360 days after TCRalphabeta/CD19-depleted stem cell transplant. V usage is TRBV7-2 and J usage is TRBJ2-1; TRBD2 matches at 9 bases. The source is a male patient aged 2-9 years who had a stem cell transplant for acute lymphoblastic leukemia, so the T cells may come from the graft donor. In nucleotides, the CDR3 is TGTGCCAGCAGCTTATCGGCGGGAGGGCAAGAGCAGTTCTTC. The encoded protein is CASSLSAGGQEQFF.